The present T cell receptor beta chain was sequenced within a study of technical replicates of blood from a handful of donors. The method was immunoSEQ multiplex PCR; TCRdb's version includes in-frame clones alone and lacks a portion of them. The sample contains 75,000 to 95,000 clones, around 94% of which appear only once. The CDR3 sequence is 16 residues long. In germline, CDR1 is PRHDT, CDR2 FYEKMQ (reference sequence). With 5 bases removed from V and 5 bases from J, the gap between germline ends came to 21 bases. The sequence came from a human donor in good health. Sequencing input: T cells isolated from PBMCs. The genes are TRBV13 and TRBJ1-1, with D possibly TRBD1 on 6 matching bases. The CDR3 DNA follows: TGTGCCAGCAGCCCACGGACCGGGACAAATCCAACTGAAGCTTTCTTT. This gives the protein CASSPRTGTNPTEAFF.